The following is a T cell receptor beta chain sequence with its context. These data come from a study of cytomegalovirus exposure and HLA in healthy donors. The CDR3 consists of 19 residues. V lost 3 bases, J lost 0 bases, and 19 bases lay in between. Germline lookup yields CDR1 SGHRS and CDR2 YFSETQ. The PCR contained 60 Vbeta and 13 Jbeta primers. Method: immunoSEQ multiplex PCR; TCRdb's copy keeps in-frame clones and lacks some. The table lists 150,000 or so clones, 81% of them singletons, with under 1.5% in the top ten. The source is a man aged 50 or older in good health and CMV-seropositive. The sample taken for sequencing was PBMCs. This rearrangement joins TRBV5-1 to TRBJ1-6; weak D call: TRBD1 (6 bases). The CDR3 region is CASSSAGTQTSSYNSPLHF. CDR3 coding DNA: TGCGCCAGCAGCTCCGCCGGGACACAGACGAGCTCCTATAATTCACCCCTCCACTTT.